Presented here are 30 T cell receptor beta chains from one specimen sequenced in a study of T cell responses to AZD1222 COVID-19 vaccine. TCRdb keeps only in-frame clones here, not all; method: immunoSEQ multiplex PCR. The sample lists around 100,000 clones; approximately 92% were seen once. The material sequenced was peripheral blood, taken on day 0 of AZD1222 vaccination. Receptor source: an adult in good health.

The chain uses TRBV28 and TRBJ1-1; D is unresolved. Trimming left V 5 bases short and J 1 base short, with 11 bases between. From germline, CDR1 is MDHEN and CDR2 SYDVKM. The CDR3 is 14 amino acids. Here the CDR3 reads CASSLLDGNTEAFF. The DNA of the CDR3 is TGTGCCAGCAGTCTTCTTGACGGGAACACTGAAGCTTTCTTT.

This clone was observed once. The V call is TRBV24-1, the J call TRBJ1-1; D gene unclear. This CDR3 contains 10 residues. V was trimmed by 11 bases and J by 3 bases, leaving 6 bases between them. Germline assignment: CDR1 KGHDR and CDR2 SFDVKD. The CDR3, as DNA: TGTGCCATCGATTACACTGAAGCTTTCTTT. Protein sequence: CAIDYTEAFF.

V usage is TRBV9 and J usage is TRBJ1-4, with D maybe TRBD1 (5 bases). The CDR3 consists of 14 residues. CDR1 SGDLS and CDR2 YYNGEE come from the germline V gene. Trimming cost V 0 bases and J 7 bases, with 10 bases left between them. CDR3 in DNA: TGTGCCAGCAGCGTAGGAGGTGGGGGTGAAAAACTGTTTTTT. This encodes CASSVGGGGEKLFF.

Only one count was recorded for this clone. The CDR3 nucleotides read TGTGCCAGTAGTACCCGGGACAGGGGTCCTGAAGCTTTCTTT. Amino acids: CASSTRDRGPEAFF. The chain is built from TRBV19 and TRBJ1-1; 10 bases match TRBD1. With V trimmed by 4 bases and J by 6 bases, 5 bases remained unmatched. This CDR3 contains 14 residues. Germline-derived CDR1 and CDR2 are LNHDA and SQIVND (reference sequence).

The chain employs TRBV2 and TRBJ1-5; 7 bases fit TRBD1. The CDR3 spans 14 residues. The V segment lost 6 bases and the J segment 5 bases; nucleotides outside the gene matches: 7. From germline, CDR1 is SNHLY and CDR2 FYNNEI. In DNA, the CDR3 is TGTGCCAGCAGCAAAGGACAGGCGGATCAGCCCCAGCATTTT. It codes for CASSKGQADQPQHF.

The chain uses TRBV28 and TRBJ1-6, with D uncertain. Trimming removed 3 bases from V and 3 bases from J, with 18 bases in between. The CDR3 sequence is 18 residues long. Germline values: CDR1 MDHEN, CDR2 SYDVKM. This chain's CDR3 is CASSFPAAFMDYNSPLHF. The CDR3 DNA follows: TGTGCCAGCAGTTTCCCCGCGGCCTTCATGGACTATAATTCACCCCTCCACTTT.

This rearrangement joins TRBV12-3 or TRBV12-4 to TRBJ2-7; TRBD1 agrees at 9 bases. V was pared by 7 bases and J by 10 bases, with 5 bases of the junction left unmatched. The CDR3 sequence is 11 residues long. CDR3 region: CASTRTGVQYF. CDR3 bases: TGTGCCAGCACCAGGACAGGGGTACAGTACTTC.

The J gene is TRBJ2-1, the V gene TRBV3-1 (or the pseudogene TRBV3-2); TRBD2 agrees at 9 bases. This CDR3 has 15 residues. Germline CDR1 is LGHDT and CDR2 is YNNKEL (reference sequence). With 6 bases clipped from V and 5 bases from J, the junction kept 8 bases outside the gene matches. The CDR3: CASRSGLASNNEQFF. In nucleotides, the CDR3 is TGTGCCAGCAGATCAGGACTAGCGTCCAACAATGAGCAGTTCTTC.

V gene TRBV19 combines with J gene TRBJ1-2; no definite D call. V lost 10 bases and J 5 bases, leaving 17 bases between the germline ends. This CDR3 is built from 13 residues. Per germline, CDR1 LNHDA and CDR2 SQIVND (reference sequence). The CDR3 region has the DNA TGTGCCACCGAGGACCGCATCGAGTATGGCTACACCTTC. This translates into CATEDRIEYGYTF.

The J gene is TRBJ2-7, the V gene TRBV4-3; D unresolved. Germline V gene data show CDR1 as LGHNA and CDR2 as YSLEER. The CDR3 sequence is 12 residues long. With 0 bases removed from V and 7 bases from J, the gap between germline ends came to 7 bases. The CDR3 is CASSQDFREQYF. The CDR3 bases are TGCGCCAGCAGCCAAGATTTTCGGGAGCAGTACTTC.

The chain recombines TRBV9 with TRBJ2-2; the D gene is possibly TRBD2 (6 bases). CDR1 and CDR2 (germline): SGDLS, YYNGEE. The CDR3 loop spans 15 amino acids. V was cut by 2 bases and J by 7 bases, with 15 bases left in between. CDR3 sequence: CASSVLNLASGELFF. CDR3 in DNA: TGTGCCAGCAGCGTCCTCAATCTAGCGAGCGGGGAGCTGTTTTTT.

This chain links TRBV14 with TRBJ2-7; D is uncertain. Germline V CDR1 and CDR2: SGHDN, FVKESK. V gave up 4 bases and J gave up 6 bases, with 7 bases separating them. The CDR3 loop spans 11 amino acids. The CDR3 nucleotides read TGTGCCAGCAGCCCAGGCTCCGAGCAGTACTTC. Translation gives CASSPGSEQYF.

V usage is TRBV4-3 and J usage is TRBJ2-2; D gene uncertain. V was pared by 0 bases and J by 3 bases, with 5 bases between. The CDR3 loop spans 14 amino acids. CDR1 LGHNA and CDR2 YSLEER come from the germline V gene. CDR3 region: CASSQDSHTGELFF. The CDR3 DNA reads as TGCGCCAGCAGCCAAGACTCCCACACCGGGGAGCTGTTTTTT.

The V gene is TRBV9, the J gene TRBJ2-3; 11 bases line up with TRBD2. V lost 0 bases, J lost 3 bases, and 9 bases stayed unmatched. The CDR3 covers 18 residues. Germline loops: CDR1 SGDLS, CDR2 YYNGEE. The DNA of the CDR3 is TGTGCCAGCAGCGTAGTGGCTAGCGGGGGGTCCGCGACAGATACGCAGTATTTT. Translated, it gives CASSVVASGGSATDTQYF.

V is TRBV18 and J is TRBJ2-3, with 10 bases matching TRBD2. After removal of 4 bases from V and 4 bases from J, the junction contained 2 bases not matched to a gene. This CDR3 is 14 amino acids long. CDR1 is KGHSH and CDR2 is LQKENI in the germline V gene. CDR3 protein: CASSLGLAADTQYF. CDR3 in DNA: TGTGCCAGCTCACTAGGACTAGCGGCAGATACGCAGTATTTT.

The genes are TRBV5-5 and TRBJ2-7; D gene unclear. The V gene lost 0 bases and the J gene lost 4 bases, with 5 bases spanning the gap. Germline V gives CDR1 SGHKS, CDR2 YYEKEE (reference sequence). The CDR3 length is 12 residues. The DNA of the CDR3 is TGTGCCAGCAGCTTGGGGGCATACGAGCAGTACTTC. Amino acids: CASSLGAYEQYF.

V usage is TRBV2 and J usage is TRBJ1-2; the D is unclear. Between the trimmed V and J ends, which lost 2 bases and 0 bases, there was a span of 10 bases. CDR3 length: 15 amino acids. Germline V lookup: CDR1 SNHLY, CDR2 FYNNEI. The CDR3 spells CASSESQRANYGYTF. CDR3 nucleotide sequence: TGTGCCAGCAGTGAATCCCAGAGAGCTAACTATGGCTACACCTTC.

The rearrangement links TRBV6-2 or TRBV6-3 to TRBJ1-2; D may be TRBD1 (6 bases). Trimming removed 2 bases at V and 8 bases at J, with 12 bases between. The CDR3 extends over 13 amino acids. Germline V gene sequence: CDR1 MNHEY, CDR2 SVGEGT. As DNA, the CDR3 is TGTGCCAGCAGTTACCGGGGGCGGGAAGGCTACACCTTC. Translating it yields CASSYRGREGYTF.

The chain carries TRBV6-1 and TRBJ2-2; D is unresolved. CDR3 length: 13 residues. The germline gives CDR1 MNHNS, CDR2 SASEGT. The ends were cut back, 3 bases at V and 3 bases at J, with 5 bases in the middle. The CDR3 sequence: CASSEGDTGELFF. As DNA, the CDR3 is TGTGCCAGCAGTGAGGGCGACACCGGGGAGCTGTTTTTT.

This chain uses TRBV6-5 with TRBJ1-2; 10 bases line up with TRBD1. This CDR3 spans 15 amino acids. Germline V CDR1 and CDR2: MNHEY, SVGAGI. V trimming: 5 bases; J trimming: 6 bases; junction bases outside the gene matches: 9. CDR3 in DNA: TGTGCCAGCAGTCTTCCGGGACAGGGGATCGATGGCTACACCTTC. Translating it yields CASSLPGQGIDGYTF.

The chain couples TRBV7-2 to TRBJ2-7, with TRBD2 matching over 7 bases. Germline trimming cut 4 bases from V and 0 bases from J; bases unmatched to any gene: 6. This CDR3 is 15 amino acids long. Germline V CDR1 and CDR2: SGHTA, FQGNSA. The CDR3 sequence: CASSSRAGVSYEQYF. The CDR3 DNA reads TGTGCCAGCAGCTCCCGGGCGGGAGTCTCCTACGAGCAGTACTTC. The variable domain in full, completed from reference TRBV7-2 and TRBJ2-7, reads GAGVSQSPSNKVTEKGKDVELRCDPISGHTALYWYRQSLGQGLEFLIYFQGNSAPDKSGLPSDRFSAERTGGSVSTLTIQRTQQEDSAVYLCASSSRAGVSYEQYFGPGTRLTVT.

The chain employs TRBV5-6 and TRBJ1-2; 7 bases are a match to TRBD1. Germline assignment: CDR1 SGHDT and CDR2 YYEEEE. V lost 1 base, J lost 4 bases, and 4 bases stayed unmatched. The CDR3 length is 14 residues. The CDR3 sequence: CASSLSRTGYGYTF. The CDR3 DNA follows: TGTGCCAGCAGCTTGAGTCGGACAGGCTATGGCTACACCTTC.

The J gene is TRBJ1-4, the V gene TRBV30; D is possibly TRBD1 (5 bases). V lost 2 bases and J lost 15, with 16 bases in between. The V gene's germline CDR1 is GTSNPN and CDR2 SVGIG (reference sequence). The CDR3 runs to 12 residues. In DNA form, the CDR3 reads TGTGCCTGGAGTTCTTCGACAGAATTGGTGTTTTTT. Residues: CAWSSSTELVFF. The complete variable domain, with remaining parts taken from reference TRBV30 and TRBJ1-4, reads SQTIHQWPATLVQPVGSPLSLECTVEGTSNPNLYWYRQAAGRGLQLLFYSVGIGQISSEVPQNLSASRPQDRQFILSSKKLLLSDSGFYLCAWSSSTELVFFGSGTQLSVL.

The genes are TRBV7-6 and TRBJ1-4, with TRBD1 matching over 9 bases. CDR1 SGHVS and CDR2 FNYEAQ come from the germline V gene. The CDR3 is made up of 13 amino acids. Trimming took 5 bases from V and 11 from J; bases not matched to a gene: 6. For the CDR3, the DNA is TGTGCCAGCAGCCCCGGGACAGGGAAGAAACTGTTTTTT. It specifies CASSPGTGKKLFF.

A single count supports this clone. The rearrangement uses TRBV6-2 or TRBV6-3 and TRBJ2-7, with 9 bases matching TRBD1. With V trimmed by 2 bases and J by 1 base, 6 bases remained unmatched. Germline V CDR1 and CDR2: MNHEY, SVGEGT. The CDR3 sequence is 16 residues long. CDR3 amino acids: CASSYVPGQGSYEQYF. CDR3 bases: TGTGCCAGCAGTTACGTGCCGGGACAGGGTTCCTACGAGCAGTACTTC.

The chain uses TRBV11-3 and TRBJ2-7, with 8 positions matching TRBD1. Germline CDR1 SGHNT, CDR2 YENEEA. This CDR3 has 13 residues. V shed 5 bases, J shed 7 bases, and the junction held 7 bases outside the gene matches. The CDR3 is CASSPGTGREQYF. For the CDR3, the DNA is TGTGCCAGCAGCCCCGGGACAGGCCGTGAGCAGTACTTC. The variable domain in full, with the rest retrieved from reference TRBV11-3 and TRBJ2-7, is EAGVVQSPRYKIIEKKQPVAFWCNPISGHNTLYWYLQNLGQGPELLIRYENEEAVDDSQLPKDRFSAERLKGVDSTLKIQPAELGDSAVYLCASSPGTGREQYFGPGTRLTVT.

In this sample, this clone turned up once. The CDR3 region is CATSDLGTPHNEQFF. The CDR3, as DNA: TGTGCCACCAGTGATTTGGGGACGCCTCACAATGAGCAGTTCTTC. The rearrangement joins TRBV24-1 to TRBJ2-1; D assignment may be TRBD1 or TRBD2 (5 bases each). The CDR3 is 15 amino acids. Per germline, CDR1 KGHDR and CDR2 SFDVKD. V was clipped by 0 bases and J by 5 bases, with 10 bases between them.

The chain recombines TRBV9 with TRBJ1-4; possibly TRBD1 for D (6 bases). Trimming shortened V by 0 bases and J by 8 bases, and 14 bases separated the two germline ends. Germline V gene lookup returns CDR1 SGDLS and CDR2 YYNGEE. The CDR3 runs 15 residues. In nucleotides, the CDR3 is TGTGCCAGCAGCGTAGAGGGGGGCATGCGAGAAAAACTGTTTTTT. Amino acid sequence: CASSVEGGMREKLFF.

CDR3 sequence reads: CASRYAGTGIGYTF. The CDR3 nucleotides read TGTGCCAGCAGATACGCCGGGACAGGGATTGGCTACACCTTC. J is TRBJ1-2 and V is TRBV6-5; 9 nucleotides line up with TRBD1. The CDR3 has 14 amino acids. Germline CDR1 MNHEY, CDR2 SVGAGI. The V gene end was trimmed by 6 bases and the J gene end by 7 bases; junction bases not matched to a gene: 9.

This sequence joins TRBV5-1 and TRBJ2-7; TRBD2 agrees at 12 bases. Germline CDR1 reads SGHRS; CDR2 reads YFSETQ. The CDR3 sequence is 17 residues long. Trimming took 0 bases from V and 1 from J; bases not matched to a gene: 5. CDR3 nucleotides: TGCGCCAGCAGCTTGGCCGGTCTAGCGGGGGGGTCCTACGAGCAGTACTTC. Translation gives CASSLAGLAGGSYEQYF.